Shown below are 12 T cell receptor beta chains from a single sample sequenced in a study of cytomegalovirus exposure and HLA in healthy donors. The PCR used 60 Vbeta and 13 Jbeta primers. Assay: immunoSEQ multiplex PCR; the TCRdb copy retains only in-frame clones and omits some. The sample holds around 110,000 clones; 77% are singletons and the top ten take 4% to 5%. Sequenced sample: PBMCs. The receptors come from a male donor in good health and CMV-seronegative.

J is TRBJ1-2 and V is TRBV30, with TRBD1 identical over 10 bases. This CDR3 has 16 residues. V shed 2 bases, J shed 2 bases, and the junction held 8 bases outside the gene matches. Germline values: CDR1 GTSNPN, CDR2 SVGIG (reference sequence). The CDR3 nucleotides are TGTGCCTGGAGTCCTAGACAGGGGGCGTCCAACTATGGCTACACCTTC. Residues: CAWSPRQGASNYGYTF.

This clone was counted once. The chain carries TRBV20-1 and TRBJ2-5, with 8 positions matching TRBD1. CDR1 and CDR2 from the germline V gene are DFQATT and SNEGSKA (reference sequence). CDR3 length equals 11 residues. Trimming removed 8 bases from V and 2 bases from J; junction bases left unmatched: 1. The CDR3 loop reads CSTGGQETQYF. CDR3 nucleotide sequence: TGCAGTACAGGGGGACAAGAGACCCAGTACTTC.

CDR3 amino acids: CAKRGGGWTDTQYF. DNA for the CDR3: TGTGCCAAAAGGGGGGGCGGTTGGACAGATACGCAGTATTTT. The chain links TRBV2 to TRBJ2-3; possible D gene TRBD2, 7 bases. CDR3 size: 14 residues. Germline lookup yields CDR1 SNHLY and CDR2 FYNNEI. The ends were cut back, 10 bases at V and 3 bases at J, with 17 bases in the middle.

This clone has more than one count but fewer than ten. The chain employs TRBV4-1 and TRBJ1-5, with 9 bases aligning to TRBD1. J gave up 5 bases and V 1 base, and 0 bases lay outside the gene matches. Looked up from germline, CDR1 is MGHRA and CDR2 is YSYEKL. The CDR3 contains 14 residues. The CDR3: CASSQGTGDQPQHF. DNA of the CDR3: TGCGCCAGCAGCCAAGGGACAGGGGATCAGCCCCAGCATTTT.

V gene TRBV27 combines with J gene TRBJ2-1, with TRBD2 matching 7 bases. The junction had 13 bases not matched to a gene; V was cut back by 6 bases and J by 5 bases. Germline assignment: CDR1 MNHEY and CDR2 SMNVEV (reference sequence). This CDR3 region has 16 residues. The CDR3 DNA reads TGTGCCAGCAGCTCTTCGCTTCGGCGGGAGAACAATGAGCAGTTCTTC. Translating gives CASSSSLRRENNEQFF.

This sequence joins TRBV2 and TRBJ2-2; 10 bases are shared with TRBD1. The CDR3 is 15 residues long. V lost 6 bases, J lost 3 bases, and 4 bases stayed unmatched. The germline gives CDR1 SNHLY, CDR2 FYNNEI. DNA for the CDR3: TGTGCCAGCAGCCCGGACAGGGGGTACACCGGGGAGCTGTTTTTT. Residues: CASSPDRGYTGELFF.

The chain employs TRBV30 and TRBJ2-5; 10 bases fit TRBD2. The DNA end lines up better with TRBJ2-7; the J call may be wrong. This CDR3 is 15 amino acids long. The germline V gene encodes CDR1 GTSNPN and CDR2 SVGIG (reference sequence). CDR3 bases: TGTGCCTGGAGTGTAACTAGCGGGATCCCCTACGAGCAGTACTTC. It translates to CAWSVTSGIPYEQYF.

Points on this clone: Other DNA sequences of this sample code for an identical CDR3. J is TRBJ2-5 and V is TRBV30; 11 bases are shared with TRBD2. This CDR3 region has 17 residues. Germline V gene data show CDR1 as GTSNPN and CDR2 as SVGIG (reference sequence). V lost 0 bases and J lost 2; bases outside the gene matches: 8. In DNA, the CDR3 is TGTGCCTGGAGTGTTTTTTCACTAGCGGGAGAACAAGAGACCCAGTACTTC. Its protein is CAWSVFSLAGEQETQYF.

The V and J genes are TRBV15 and TRBJ2-3; 9 nucleotides agree with TRBD1. The germline gives CDR1 LNHNV, CDR2 YYDKDF (reference sequence). This CDR3 comprises 16 residues. After removal of 0 bases from V and 4 bases from J, the junction contained 5 bases not matched to a gene. The CDR3 protein is CATSRDDRGRSDTQYF. Here the CDR3 DNA reads TGTGCCACCAGCAGAGATGACAGGGGGAGGTCAGATACGCAGTATTTT. Full variable domain (missing parts from reference TRBV15 and TRBJ2-3): DAMVIQNPRYQVTQFGKPVTLSCSQTLNHNVMYWYQQKSSQAPKLLFHYYDKDFNNEADTPDNFQSRRPNTSFCFLDIRSPGLGDTAMYLCATSRDDRGRSDTQYFGPGTRLTVL.

J is TRBJ2-3 and V is TRBV29-1; 8 bases agree with TRBD2. CDR1 and CDR2 (germline): SQVTM, ANQGSEA. The CDR3 has 14 amino acids. V shed 4 bases, J shed 1 base, and the junction held 4 bases outside the gene matches. CDR3 coding DNA: TGCAGCGTTGTGGGACTAGACCGCACAGATACGCAGTATTTT. It specifies CSVVGLDRTDTQYF.

This clone was seen a single time. The chain joins TRBV18 to TRBJ1-5; tentative D call: TRBD1 (6 bases). Germline CDR1 reads KGHSH; CDR2 reads LQKENI. The CDR3 contains 16 residues. V was pared by 3 bases and J by 4 bases, with 16 bases between. CDR3 protein: CASSPPSGGGNQPQHF. The CDR3 DNA sequence: TGTGCCAGCTCACCCCCGTCGGGAGGGGGAAATCAGCCCCAGCATTTT.

This sequence joins TRBV7-2 and TRBJ1-1; D uncertain. Germline CDR1 is SGHTA and CDR2 is FQGNSA. This CDR3 is 14 amino acids long. Trimming pared 5 bases from V and 3 bases from J, leaving 13 bases between. CDR3 nucleotides: TGTGCCAGCAGCCAGGTAGGAGGATACACTGAAGCTTTCTTT. Protein sequence: CASSQVGGYTEAFF.